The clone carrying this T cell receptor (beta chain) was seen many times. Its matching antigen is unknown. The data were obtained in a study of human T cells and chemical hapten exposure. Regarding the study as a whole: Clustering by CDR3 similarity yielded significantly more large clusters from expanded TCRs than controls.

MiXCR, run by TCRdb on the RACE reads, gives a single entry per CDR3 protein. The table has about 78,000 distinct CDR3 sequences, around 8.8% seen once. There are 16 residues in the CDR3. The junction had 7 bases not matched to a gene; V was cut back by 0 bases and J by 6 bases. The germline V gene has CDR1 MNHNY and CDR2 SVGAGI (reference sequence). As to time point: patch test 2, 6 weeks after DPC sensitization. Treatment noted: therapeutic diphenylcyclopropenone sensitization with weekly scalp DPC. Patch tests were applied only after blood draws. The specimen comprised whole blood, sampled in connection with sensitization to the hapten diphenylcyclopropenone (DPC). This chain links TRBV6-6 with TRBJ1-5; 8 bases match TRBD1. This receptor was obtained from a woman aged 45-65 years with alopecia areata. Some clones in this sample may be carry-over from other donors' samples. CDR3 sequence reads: CASSYSRDRTGQPQHF. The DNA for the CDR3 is TGTGCCAGCAGTTACTCGAGGGACAGGACCGGTCAGCCCCAGCATTTT.